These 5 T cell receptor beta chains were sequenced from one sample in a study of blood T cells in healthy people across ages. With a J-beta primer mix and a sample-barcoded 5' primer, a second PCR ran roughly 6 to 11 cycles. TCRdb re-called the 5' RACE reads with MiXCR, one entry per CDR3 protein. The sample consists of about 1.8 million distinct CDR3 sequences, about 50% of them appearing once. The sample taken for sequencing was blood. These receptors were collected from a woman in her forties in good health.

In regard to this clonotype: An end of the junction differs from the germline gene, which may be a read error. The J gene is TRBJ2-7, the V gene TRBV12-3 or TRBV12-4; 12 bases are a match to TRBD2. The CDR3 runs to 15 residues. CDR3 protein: CASSQTSGGSYERYF. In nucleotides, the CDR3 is TGTGCCAGCAGTCAGACTAGCGGGGGATCCTACGAGCGGTACTTC.

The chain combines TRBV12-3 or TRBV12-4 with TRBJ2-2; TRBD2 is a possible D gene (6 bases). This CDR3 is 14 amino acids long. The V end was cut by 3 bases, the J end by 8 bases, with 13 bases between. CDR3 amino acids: CASSFQGLGGELFF. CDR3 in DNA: TGTGCCAGCAGTTTCCAGGGACTTGGTGGGGAGCTGTTTTTT.

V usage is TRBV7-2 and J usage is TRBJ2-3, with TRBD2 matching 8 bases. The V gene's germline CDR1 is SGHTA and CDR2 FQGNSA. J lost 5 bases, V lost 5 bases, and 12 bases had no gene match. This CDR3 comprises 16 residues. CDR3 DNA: TGTGCCAGCAGCATAACACTGGCGGGGGGCCTAGATACGCAGTATTTT. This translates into CASSITLAGGLDTQYF. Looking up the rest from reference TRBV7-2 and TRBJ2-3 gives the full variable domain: GAGVSQSPSNKVTEKGKDVELRCDPISGHTALYWYRQSLGQGLEFLIYFQGNSAPDKSGLPSDRFSAERTGGSVSTLTIQRTQQEDSAVYLCASSITLAGGLDTQYFGPGTRLTVL.

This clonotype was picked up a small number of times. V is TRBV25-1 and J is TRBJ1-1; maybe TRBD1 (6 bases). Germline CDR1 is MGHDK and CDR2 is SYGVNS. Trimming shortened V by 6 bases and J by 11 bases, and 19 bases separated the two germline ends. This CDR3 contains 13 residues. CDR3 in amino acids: CASSTPGEGTAFF. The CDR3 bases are TGTGCCAGCAGCACCCCAGGGGAGGGGACGGCTTTCTTT.

The CDR3 coding sequence is TGTGCCAGCAGTAGGGAGCGGGGCATCAATGAGCAGTTCTTC. Its protein is CASSRERGINEQFF. The chain links TRBV12-3 or TRBV12-4 to TRBJ2-1, with 7 bases matching TRBD2. The J segment lost 6 bases and the V segment lost 5 bases, leaving 7 bases of the junction unmatched. The CDR3 length is 14 residues.